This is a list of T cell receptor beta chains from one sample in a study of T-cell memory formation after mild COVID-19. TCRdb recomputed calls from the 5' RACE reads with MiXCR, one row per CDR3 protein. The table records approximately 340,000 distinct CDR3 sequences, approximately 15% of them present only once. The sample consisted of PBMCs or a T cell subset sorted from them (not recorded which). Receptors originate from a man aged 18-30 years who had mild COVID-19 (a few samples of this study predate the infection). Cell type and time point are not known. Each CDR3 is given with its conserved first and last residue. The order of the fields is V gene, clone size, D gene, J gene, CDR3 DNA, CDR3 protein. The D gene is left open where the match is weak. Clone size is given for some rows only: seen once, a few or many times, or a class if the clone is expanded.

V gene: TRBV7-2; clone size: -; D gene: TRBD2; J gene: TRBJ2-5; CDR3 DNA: TGTGCCAGCAGCTTAGGGGTAGCGGGGCCCCAAGAGACCCAGTACTTC; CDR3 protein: CASSLGVAGPQETQYF
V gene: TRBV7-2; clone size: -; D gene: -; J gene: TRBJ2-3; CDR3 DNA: TGTGCCAGCAGCTCCGAGTTCACTAGCACAGATACGCAGTATTTT; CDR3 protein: CASSSEFTSTDTQYF
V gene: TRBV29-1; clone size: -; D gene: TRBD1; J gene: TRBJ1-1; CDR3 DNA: TGCAGCGTTGGGGACAGGGGAACTGAAGCTTTCTTT; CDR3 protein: CSVGDRGTEAFF
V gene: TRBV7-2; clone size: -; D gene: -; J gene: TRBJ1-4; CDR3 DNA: TGTGCCAGCAGCTTTGGGTCCGGTGGCGAAAAACTGTTTTTT; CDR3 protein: CASSFGSGGEKLFF
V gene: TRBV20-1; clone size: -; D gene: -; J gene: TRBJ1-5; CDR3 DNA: TGCAGTGCTAGAGATATCAATCAGCCCCAGCATTTT; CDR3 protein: CSARDINQPQHF
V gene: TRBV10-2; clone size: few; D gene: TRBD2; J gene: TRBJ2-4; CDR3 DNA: TGCGCCAGCAGTGACCTCCACGGACTAGCGGGGGGCGCCAAAAACATTCAGTACTTC; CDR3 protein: CASSDLHGLAGGAKNIQYF
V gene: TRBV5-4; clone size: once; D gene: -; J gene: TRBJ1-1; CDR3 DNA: TGTGCCAGCAGCTTATCGACATCCATGAACACTGAAGCTTTCTTT; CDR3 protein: CASSLSTSMNTEAFF
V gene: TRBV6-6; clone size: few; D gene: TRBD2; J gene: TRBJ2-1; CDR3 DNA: TGTGCCAGTTCCGGGACTACCTTCAATGAGCAGTTCTTC; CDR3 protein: CASSGTTFNEQFF
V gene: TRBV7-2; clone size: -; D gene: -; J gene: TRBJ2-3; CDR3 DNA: TGTGCCAGCAGCTCTTATAGTCGGGGGAAGACAGATACGCAGTATTTT; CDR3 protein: CASSSYSRGKTDTQYF
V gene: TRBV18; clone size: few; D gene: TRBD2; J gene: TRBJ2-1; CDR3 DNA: TGTGCCAGCTCACCACAAGGACTAGCGGGAAATGAGCAGTTCTTC; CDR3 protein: CASSPQGLAGNEQFF